This T cell receptor beta chain is drawn from a study of molecular identifiers for immune sequencing clone quantification. Overall study results and limits: Sizes of clones that are highly expanded could be underestimated (if identical TCR molecules share a barcode).

TCRdb processed the PCR reads anew with MiXCR; each CDR3 protein has one entry. The table records about half a million distinct CDR3 sequences, around 23% of them present only once. Turning to this clonotype: Its target is not known.

V was shortened by 7 bases and J by 0 bases, with 10 bases between the two germline ends. The CDR3 length is 14 residues. Germline CDR1 is MNHEY and CDR2 is SVGEGT. The source of this sequence is a human donor in good health. Some libraries in this study had Jurkat cell RNA spiked in. This sequence joins TRBV6-2 or TRBV6-3 and TRBJ2-1; tentatively, D is TRBD2 (6 bases). The sequenced sample consisted of naive CD8+ T cells from blood, with Jurkat cell RNA spiked in. The subset here: FACS-sorted CD8+CD4-CCR7+CD45RA+ naive T cells. CDR3 loop: CASIRDSSYNEQFF. CDR3 coding DNA: TGTGCCAGCATACGGGACTCCTCCTACAATGAGCAGTTCTTC.